Detailed here is one T cell receptor beta chain. The antigen remains unidentified. CDR3 length: 13 amino acids. Trimming left V 1 base short and J 1 base short, with 4 bases between. Germline loops: CDR1 MDHEN, CDR2 SYDVKM. This record belongs to a study of shared clonotypes between healthy human individuals. Study-wide findings and caveats: A reduction in generation probabilities was seen for non-shared clonotypes relative to those shared by all four donors. Sorted-subset samples were not fully sequenced, rarefaction indicated. Limited genetic and exposure-history diversity came from having few donors.

Naive CD8 isolation took CD45RO-negative cells positively selected for CCR7 and excluded terminally differentiated effector memory CD45RA+ cells. All donors were Caucasian adults living in Nashville, Tennessee. TCRdb's copy holds only in-frame clones and misses some; the assay was immunoSEQ multiplex PCR. The table has roughly 2 million clones, less than 95% seen once; the top ten hold 0.9% to 1.4%. The rearrangement uses TRBV28 and TRBJ1-2, with unresolved D. The specimen sequenced was naive CD8+ T cells sorted from blood. This receptor was identified in a man between 18 and 35 years old in good health. In DNA, the CDR3 is TGTGCCAGCAGTTTATTCGGTAACTATGGCTACACCTTC. Its translation is CASSLFGNYGYTF.